Below, 19 T cell receptor beta chains from the same sample are listed, as sequenced in a study of blood T cell repertoires in COVID-19. Data came from immunoSEQ multiplex PCR; TCRdb stores just in-frame clones and leaves some out. Among around 100,000 clones listed, 80% to 95% were seen once. What was sequenced was peripheral blood. The origin of the receptors is a woman between 50 and 59 years old with COVID-19, enrolled during active disease.

The chain is built from TRBV5-1 and TRBJ1-4, with a possible D match to TRBD1 (5 bases). From germline, CDR1 is SGHRS and CDR2 YFSETQ. CDR3 length equals 15 residues. The germline V and J ends were trimmed by 0 bases and 0 bases, with 6 bases remaining between them. For the CDR3, the DNA is TGCGCCAGCAGCTTGGAAGGGGCAACTAATGAAAAACTGTTTTTT. This gives the protein CASSLEGATNEKLFF.

The chain carries TRBV28 and TRBJ1-4, with D possibly being TRBD1 (6 bases). V was trimmed by 3 bases and J by 8 bases, leaving 16 bases between them. This CDR3 is 15 amino acids long. CDR1 and CDR2 (germline): MDHEN, SYDVKM. The CDR3 nucleotides read TGTGCCAGCAGTTTGAACAGGGTATTAGGGGAAAAACTGTTTTTT. Translated, it gives CASSLNRVLGEKLFF.

This chain joins TRBV11-2 and TRBJ2-3; TRBD2 matches at 11 bases. V was clipped by 2 bases and J by 0 bases; unmatched bases: 10. CDR1 is SGHAT and CDR2 is FQNNGV in the germline V gene. The CDR3 runs to 19 residues. In nucleotides, the CDR3 is TGTGCCAGCAGCTTATTACTAGCGGGGGTCGGCCTAAGCACAGATACGCAGTATTTT. Its protein is CASSLLLAGVGLSTDTQYF.

This chain connects TRBV6-2 or TRBV6-3 to TRBJ2-7; unclear D gene. This CDR3 has 13 amino acids. CDR1 is MNHEY and CDR2 is SVGEGT in the germline V gene. V shed 0 bases and J shed 4 bases, with 7 bases lying between them. Written as DNA, the CDR3 is TGTGCCAGCAGTTACTCCCCCCGTTACGAGCAGTACGTC. Its translation: CASSYSPRYEQYV.

The chain couples TRBV19 to TRBJ1-1; D gene ambiguous. Germline CDR1 reads LNHDA; CDR2 reads SQIVND (reference sequence). V dropped 2 bases and J dropped 6 bases, with 10 bases sitting between them. This CDR3 has 13 residues. The CDR3, as DNA: TGTGCCAGTAGTATACCGGGGTACGCTGAAGCTTTCTTT. This gives the protein CASSIPGYAEAFF.

The chain couples TRBV13 to TRBJ2-1, with 7 bases lining up with TRBD2. Per germline, CDR1 PRHDT and CDR2 FYEKMQ (reference sequence). CDR3 length equals 14 residues. Unmatched junction bases numbered 5, after V lost 2 bases and J lost 7 bases. CDR3 bases: TGTGCCAGCAGCTTAAGGGACTACCGAAATGAGCAGTTCTTC. Its protein is CASSLRDYRNEQFF.

The V and J genes are TRBV19 and TRBJ1-1; maybe TRBD1 (5 bases). Germline assignment: CDR1 LNHDA and CDR2 SQIVND (reference sequence). The ends were cut back, 9 bases at V and 1 base at J, with 12 bases in the middle. The CDR3 covers 13 residues. The CDR3 sequence: CASQTTANTEAFF. CDR3 in DNA: TGTGCCAGCCAGACGACAGCGAACACTGAAGCTTTCTTT.

This sequence joins TRBV28 and TRBJ1-4; TRBD1 agrees at 10 bases. The CDR3 covers 15 residues. Germline V gene data show CDR1 as MDHEN and CDR2 as SYDVKM. The J segment lost 6 bases and the V segment lost 6 bases, leaving 7 bases of the junction unmatched. CDR3 bases: TGTGCCAGCAGCCTAGGGACAGGGGTGGATGAAAAACTGTTTTTT. Its translation is CASSLGTGVDEKLFF.

The rearrangement joins TRBV10-3 to TRBJ1-2; D perhaps matches TRBD1 (5 bases). V was shortened by 3 bases and J by 4 bases, with 6 bases between the two germline ends. Germline CDR1 ENHRY, CDR2 SYGVKD. The CDR3 consists of 12 residues. As DNA, the CDR3 is TGTGCCATCAGTGACAGGGTCTATGGCTACACCTTC. Translation gives CAISDRVYGYTF.

The chain is built from TRBV19 and TRBJ1-1; 9 bases fit TRBD1. V shed 5 bases and J 0 bases; nucleotides not matched to a gene: 7. Germline loops: CDR1 LNHDA, CDR2 SQIVND (reference sequence). This CDR3 is 16 amino acids long. As DNA, the CDR3 is TGTGCCAGTAGTCCGCTACAGGGGGCCTTGAACACTGAAGCTTTCTTT. Protein product: CASSPLQGALNTEAFF. The full variable domain, its missing parts supplied by reference TRBV19 and TRBJ1-1, is DGGITQSPKYLFRKEGQNVTLSCEQNLNHDAMYWYRQDPGQGLRLIYYSQIVNDFQKGDIAEGYSVSREKKESFPLTVTSAQKNPTAFYLCASSPLQGALNTEAFFGQGTRLTVV.

Comments on this clone: A read error may produce the germline difference seen at one junction end. The V gene is TRBV5-6, the J gene TRBJ1-2; D perhaps matches TRBD1 (6 bases). Germline V gene lookup returns CDR1 SGHDT and CDR2 YYEEEE. The CDR3 length is 16 residues. This CDR3 is CASSFGPNPMTGPILF. In DNA, the CDR3 is TGTGCCAGCAGCTTCGGTCCGAACCCGATGACAGGTCCAATTCTCTTC. Supplemented by reference TRBV5-6 and TRBJ1-2, the full variable domain reads DAGVTQSPTHLIKTRGQQVTLRCSPKSGHDTVSWYQQALGQGPQFIFQYYEEEERQRGNFPDRFSGHQFPNYSSELNVNALLLGDSALYLCASSFGPNPMTGPILFGSGTRLTVV.

The genes are TRBV29-1 and TRBJ1-2, with 9 bases identical to TRBD1. The CDR3 runs to 12 residues. The germline CDR1 and CDR2 sequences are SQVTM and ANQGSEA. The V segment lost 7 bases and the J segment 8 bases; nucleotides outside the gene matches: 8. CDR3 loop: CSAAGTGTGYTF. The CDR3 DNA follows: TGCAGCGCGGCCGGGACAGGGACCGGCTACACCTTC.

The V gene is TRBV6-1, the J gene TRBJ2-1; D is perhaps TRBD2 (6 bases). V lost 2 bases and J lost 3, with 11 bases in between. Germline V CDR1 and CDR2: MNHNS, SASEGT. The CDR3 is 15 residues long. CDR3 nucleotides: TGTGCCAGCAGTGAAATAGGAGGGAGCTACAATGAGCAGTTCTTC. Translating it yields CASSEIGGSYNEQFF.

The chain is built from TRBV3-1 (or the pseudogene TRBV3-2) and TRBJ2-3, with a weak D call TRBD2 (7 bases). The CDR3 covers 16 residues. CDR1 LGHDT and CDR2 YNNKEL come from the germline V gene (reference sequence). V gave up 4 bases and J gave up 3 bases, with 17 bases separating them. CDR3 sequence: CASSPPLGGLTDTQYF. CDR3 coding DNA: TGTGCCAGCAGCCCGCCCTTGGGGGGGCTAACAGATACGCAGTATTTT.

This sequence joins TRBV13 and TRBJ2-7; TRBD1 aligns across 12 bases. The CDR3 is 17 amino acids. Germline V lookup: CDR1 PRHDT, CDR2 FYEKMQ (reference sequence). After removal of 2 bases from V and 7 bases from J, the junction contained 12 bases not matched to a gene. Here the CDR3 DNA reads TGTGCCAGCAGCTTACTAGGGACAGGGGGCTATGGGGCGGAGCAGTACGTC. It is translated as CASSLLGTGGYGAEQYV.

This clone was counted once. The rearrangement joins TRBV19 to TRBJ2-5; D possibly corresponds to TRBD1 (7 bases). Trimming took off 4 bases at V and 4 bases at J, with 10 bases between the two ends. There are 13 residues in the CDR3. Germline V gene lookup returns CDR1 LNHDA and CDR2 SQIVND (reference sequence). The CDR3: CASSRRGRETQYF. In DNA, the CDR3 is TGTGCCAGTAGTAGGAGGGGGCGAGAGACCCAGTACTTC.

This rearrangement joins TRBV2 to TRBJ1-3, with D possibly TRBD1 on 5 matching bases. Looked up from germline, CDR1 is SNHLY and CDR2 is FYNNEI. Deletions cut 3 bases from V and 0 bases from J, with 12 bases between. The CDR3 consists of 16 residues. For the CDR3, the DNA is TGTGCCAGCAGTGATGCCAGGGCCATCTCTGGAAACACCATATATTTT. As protein: CASSDARAISGNTIYF.

The chain employs TRBV28 and TRBJ2-1; 9 positions agree with TRBD1. Trimming took 11 bases from V and 10 from J; bases not matched to a gene: 18. CDR1 and CDR2 (germline): MDHEN, SYDVKM. This CDR3 spans 15 amino acids. CDR3 loop: CALERTGGGLGEQFF. DNA of the CDR3: TGTGCCCTCGAACGTACAGGGGGCGGTTTAGGGGAGCAGTTCTTC.

The chain joins TRBV2 to TRBJ2-5, with 8 bases matching TRBD2. Germline values: CDR1 SNHLY, CDR2 FYNNEI. This CDR3 is built from 13 residues. The ends lost 7 bases at V and 2 bases at J; junction bases unmatched: 3. The CDR3 DNA reads as TGTGCCAGCAAATCTAGCGGGCAAGAGACCCAGTACTTC. This gives the protein CASKSSGQETQYF.